The source of this TCR beta chain is a study of T cell changes during pregnancy in multiple sclerosis. The CDR3 is 13 amino acids. The germline CDR1 and CDR2 sequences are PRHDT and FYEKMQ (reference sequence). Trimming took 2 bases from V and 6 from J; bases not matched to a gene: 4. The protocol was immunoSEQ multiplex PCR, while the TCRdb copy is restricted to in-frame clones and leaves out a portion. The table includes about 28,000 clones, 85% to 90% detected once. V is TRBV13 and J is TRBJ2-7; 7 bases agree with TRBD1. The specimen comprised CD4+ T cells from peripheral blood mononuclear cells, sampled in the second trimester of pregnancy. The origin of this receptor is a female donor with multiple sclerosis, enrolled in a pregnancy study. CDR3 bases: TGTGCCAGCAGCTTAAACAGGGGTTCCGAGCAGTACTTC. It encodes CASSLNRGSEQYF.